Presented here are 32 T cell receptor beta chains from one specimen sequenced in a study of blood T cell repertoires in COVID-19. Assay used: immunoSEQ multiplex PCR; TCRdb lists only in-frame clones, some missing. The sample lists about 110,000 clones, 85% occurring once. Input material: peripheral blood. All receptors derive from a man aged 35 to 55 with acute or convalescent COVID-19.

The chain has TRBV5-6 and TRBJ1-6; 7 positions match TRBD1. Looked up from germline, CDR1 is SGHDT and CDR2 is YYEEEE. The junction had 7 bases not matched to a gene; V was cut back by 0 bases and J by 10 bases. This CDR3 contains 15 residues. The CDR3 is CASSLEDRMVSPLHF. Here the CDR3 DNA reads TGTGCCAGCAGCTTGGAGGACAGGATGGTCTCACCCCTCCACTTT.

This rearrangement joins TRBV2 to TRBJ1-6; D remains unclear. Germline V gene data show CDR1 as SNHLY and CDR2 as FYNNEI. The CDR3 extends over 15 amino acids. Trimming took 8 bases from V and 9 from J, leaving 20 bases between them. The DNA of the CDR3 is TGTGCCAGCCACTACTTGACCGACCGTGCTTCACCCCTCCACTTT. Translation gives CASHYLTDRASPLHF.

This clone has a handful of counts. The junction differs from germline at one of its ends, possibly a read error. The chain joins TRBV7-7 to TRBJ1-3; D unresolved. CDR1 is SSHAT, CDR2 FNYEAQ, per germline (reference sequence). The CDR3 sequence is 13 residues long. CDR3 bases: TGTGCTAGCAGCCCCTTCGGGGGAAACACCATATATTTT. It translates to CASSPFGGNTIYF. Drawing the rest from reference TRBV7-7 and TRBJ1-3, the complete variable domain is GAGVSQSPRYKVTKRGQDVTLRCDPISSHATLYWYQQALGQGPEFLTYFNYEAQPDKSGLPSDRFSAERPEGSISTLTIQRTEQRDSAMYRCASSPFGGNTIYFGEGSWLTVV.

The rearrangement links TRBV7-8 to TRBJ1-5; no firm D call. The CDR3 has 14 amino acids. Germline V gene data show CDR1 as SGHVS and CDR2 as FQNEAQ. V dropped 0 bases and J dropped 0 bases, with 3 bases sitting between them. CDR3 protein: CASSLAYSNQPQHF. As DNA, the CDR3 is TGTGCCAGCAGCTTAGCTTATAGCAATCAGCCCCAGCATTTT.

The chain carries TRBV5-6 and TRBJ2-3; 8 nucleotides match TRBD2. J gave up 3 bases and V 4 bases, and 7 bases lay outside the gene matches. The CDR3 totals 15 residues. Germline V gives CDR1 SGHDT, CDR2 YYEEEE. CDR3 DNA: TGTGCCAGCAGCACCCCTCCGGGGGGGACAGATACGCAGTATTTT. Amino acids: CASSTPPGGTDTQYF.

The rearrangement uses TRBV5-1 and TRBJ2-4; D is perhaps TRBD2 (7 bases). Germline values: CDR1 SGHRS, CDR2 YFSETQ. V was shortened by 0 bases and J by 9 bases, with 13 bases between the two germline ends. The CDR3 extends over 14 amino acids. The CDR3 nucleotides are TGCGCCAGCAGCTTGGGGCGGGGGCCTAGCATTCAGTACTTC. It specifies CASSLGRGPSIQYF.

In DNA, the CDR3 is TGTGCCAGCAGTGAAGCAGGGGGTCACGGAAACACCATATATTTT. Translated, it gives CASSEAGGHGNTIYF. The rearrangement joins TRBV28 to TRBJ1-3, with 7 positions matching TRBD1. Germline CDR1 and CDR2: MDHEN and SYDVKM. The CDR3 covers 15 residues. The V and J ends lost 5 bases and 4 bases, in that order; junction bases with no gene match: 8. The full variable domain, with the rest looked up from reference TRBV28 and TRBJ1-3, is DVKVTQSSRYLVKRTGEKVFLECVQDMDHENMFWYRQDPGLGLRLIYFSYDVKMKEKGDIPEGYSVSREKKERFSLILESASTNQTSMYLCASSEAGGHGNTIYFGEGSWLTVV.

This chain uses TRBV2 with TRBJ2-3; 13 bases are a match to TRBD2. The V and J ends lost 6 bases and 6 bases, in that order; junction bases with no gene match: 6. The V gene's germline CDR1 is SNHLY and CDR2 FYNNEI. The CDR3 is made up of 15 amino acids. CDR3 coding DNA: TGTGCCAGCAGCACTAGCGGGGGGGCCGCGGATACGCAGTATTTT. It yields the protein CASSTSGGAADTQYF.

The chain carries TRBV7-6 and TRBJ2-2; 8 positions match TRBD1. Germline CDR1 SGHVS, CDR2 FNYEAQ. V shed 5 bases, J shed 4 bases, and the junction held 9 bases outside the gene matches. The CDR3 loop spans 16 amino acids. CDR3 residues: CASSISGGLRTGELFF. In DNA form, the CDR3 reads TGTGCCAGCAGCATATCAGGGGGCTTACGCACCGGGGAGCTGTTTTTT.

V and J are TRBV5-4 and TRBJ2-5; D might be TRBD2 (5 bases). Germline loops: CDR1 SGHNT, CDR2 YYREEE (reference sequence). The CDR3 length is 15 residues. Trimming left V 1 base short and J 7 bases short, with 17 bases between. CDR3 sequence: CASSLRAGVGGTQYF. The CDR3 DNA follows: TGTGCCAGCAGCTTGAGGGCGGGCGTGGGTGGGACCCAGTACTTC.

The chain carries TRBV10-3 and TRBJ1-4, with D possibly matching TRBD1 (5 bases). In germline, CDR1 is ENHRY, CDR2 SYGVKD. The CDR3 contains 15 residues. The germline V and J ends were trimmed by 2 bases and 0 bases, with 7 bases remaining between them. CDR3 sequence reads: CAISEGGATNEKLFF. CDR3 nucleotide sequence: TGTGCCATCAGTGAGGGGGGGGCAACTAATGAAAAACTGTTTTTT.

CDR3 DNA sequence: TGTGCCATCAGCCGACAGGGGGCTGCAGAGACCCAGTACTTC. Protein product: CAISRQGAAETQYF. The chain uses TRBV10-3 and TRBJ2-5, with 10 positions matching TRBD1. The CDR3 runs to 14 residues. The trim removed 6 bases at V and 4 bases at J, leaving 5 bases unmatched. CDR1 ENHRY and CDR2 SYGVKD come from the germline V gene.

The genes are TRBV7-6 and TRBJ2-1; 11 bases line up with TRBD2. V gave up 5 bases and J gave up 5 bases; unmatched junction bases: 5. In germline, CDR1 is SGHVS, CDR2 FNYEAQ. This CDR3 comprises 15 residues. The chain's CDR3 is CASSQPGLADNEQFF. CDR3 in DNA: TGTGCCAGCAGCCAACCGGGACTAGCGGACAATGAGCAGTTCTTC.

V is TRBV29-1 and J is TRBJ2-1; maybe TRBD2 (6 bases). The CDR3 sequence is 11 residues long. V gave up 1 base and J gave up 10 bases, with 8 bases separating them. CDR1 is SQVTM and CDR2 is ANQGSEA in the germline V gene. For the CDR3, the DNA is TGCAGCGTTGAAGGGGGGGTCGAGCAGTTCTTC. This codes for CSVEGGVEQFF.

This clone was recorded only once. The chain links TRBV7-2 to TRBJ1-2; D is undetermined. The CDR3 spans 13 residues. The V end lost 2 bases, the J end lost 8 bases, and 12 bases lay between the germline ends. In germline, CDR1 is SGHTA, CDR2 FQGNSA. The DNA of the CDR3 is TGTGCCAGCAGCTTAACCGGACTGGAGGGCTACACCTTC. Its translation: CASSLTGLEGYTF.

The V call is TRBV28, the J call TRBJ2-1; 11 positions agree with TRBD2. The junction had 7 bases not matched to a gene; V was cut back by 10 bases and J by 8 bases. Germline lookup yields CDR1 MDHEN and CDR2 SYDVKM. The CDR3 extends over 13 amino acids. The CDR3 reads CATLAGGHYEQFF. In DNA form, the CDR3 reads TGTGCCACTCTAGCGGGAGGACACTATGAGCAGTTCTTC.

The chain employs TRBV19 and TRBJ1-1; D uncertain. The CDR3 sequence is 13 residues long. V was clipped by 3 bases and J by 0 bases, with 5 bases between them. CDR1 is LNHDA, CDR2 SQIVND, per germline (reference sequence). CDR3: CASSISVNTEAFF. The DNA for the CDR3 is TGTGCCAGTAGTATCTCCGTGAACACTGAAGCTTTCTTT.

This clone came up a few times. Compared with germline, one end of the junction differs, possibly owing to a read error. The V and J genes are TRBV6-1 and TRBJ1-2; D may be TRBD1 (6 bases). The germline V gene has CDR1 MNHNS and CDR2 SASEGT. This CDR3 has 12 residues. DNA for the CDR3: TGTGCCAGCAGTGAAGACAGGGCCCGGTCCTACTTC. As protein: CASSEDRARSYF.

The CDR3 nucleotides read TGTGCCAGCAGCTTAGGCTTCCGACAGGATCAGCCCCAGCATTTT. It specifies CASSLGFRQDQPQHF. V gene TRBV7-9 combines with J gene TRBJ1-5; perhaps TRBD1 as D (6 bases). Germline CDR1 SEHNR, CDR2 FQNEAQ (reference sequence). This CDR3 has 15 amino acids. Trimming shortened V by 1 base and J by 5 bases, and 12 bases separated the two germline ends. Looking up the rest from reference TRBV7-9 and TRBJ1-5 gives the full variable domain: DTGVSQNPRHKITKRGQNVTFRCDPISEHNRLYWYRQTLGQGPEFLTYFQNEAQLEKSRLLSDRFSAERPKGSFSTLEIQRTEQGDSAMYLCASSLGFRQDQPQHFGDGTRLSIL.

J is TRBJ1-3 and V is TRBV28; D might be TRBD1 (5 bases). The germline CDR1 and CDR2 sequences are MDHEN and SYDVKM. This CDR3 has 13 residues. The V end lost 6 bases, the J end lost 4 bases, and 10 bases lay between the germline ends. CDR3 sequence (DNA): TGTGCCAGCAGAATGGACATAGGAAACACCATATATTTT. Its protein is CASRMDIGNTIYF.

The chain has TRBV6-5 and TRBJ2-3, with a possible D match to TRBD1 (5 bases). The V gene's germline CDR1 is MNHEY and CDR2 SVGAGI. Trimming stripped 0 bases from V and 2 bases from J, with 6 bases between. This CDR3 has 14 amino acids. This CDR3 reads CASSYSDNTDTQYF. CDR3 nucleotides: TGTGCCAGCAGTTACTCGGACAACACAGATACGCAGTATTTT.

There are a few counts of this clone. V usage is TRBV10-2 and J usage is TRBJ2-7; 10 bases are shared with TRBD2. Germline trimming cut 5 bases from V and 5 bases from J; bases unmatched to any gene: 3. This CDR3 is built from 13 residues. Germline assignment: CDR1 WSHSY and CDR2 SAAADI. The CDR3 DNA is TGCGCCAGCAGTACTAGCGGGGAGGACGAGCAGTACTTC. This sequence encodes CASSTSGEDEQYF.

This clone was recorded a few times. The chain joins TRBV7-8 to TRBJ2-3; 13 bases match TRBD2. The CDR3 totals 17 residues. Looked up from germline, CDR1 is SGHVS and CDR2 is FQNEAQ. V was pared by 8 bases and J by 1 base, with 9 bases of the junction left unmatched. CDR3 DNA sequence: TGTGCCAGCCGGGAGACTAGCGGGAGGTGGGGCACAGATACGCAGTATTTT. Its protein product is CASRETSGRWGTDTQYF.

This clone was detected only a few times. V gene TRBV6-2 or TRBV6-3 combines with J gene TRBJ2-5; D unclear. The germline CDR1 and CDR2 sequences are MNHEY and SVGEGT. Trimming took 5 bases from V and 9 from J, leaving 13 bases between them. CDR3 length: 12 amino acids. The CDR3 DNA sequence: TGTGCCAGCAGTGTCATGGCGGAAGCCCAGTACTTC. This sequence encodes CASSVMAEAQYF.

This clone was detected only a few times. In DNA, the CDR3 is TGTGCCAGCAGCTTAACAGGCGGATTTGAAGCTTTCTTT. Protein: CASSLTGGFEAFF. This sequence joins TRBV7-3 and TRBJ1-1; no clear D. This CDR3 region has 13 residues. CDR1 and CDR2 (germline): SGHTA, FQGTGA. The ends were cut back, 0 bases at V and 7 bases at J, with 9 bases in the middle.

This chain links TRBV30 with TRBJ1-6; possible D gene TRBD1, 5 bases. The CDR3 totals 16 residues. The germline V gene has CDR1 GTSNPN and CDR2 SVGIG (reference sequence). V gave up 8 bases and J gave up 0 bases, with 17 bases separating them. In DNA, the CDR3 is TGTGCCATAAAGGGCCAGGGTGGCTCCTATAATTCACCCCTCCACTTT. Its protein product is CAIKGQGGSYNSPLHF. Full variable domain (rest looked up from reference TRBV30 and TRBJ1-6): SQTIHQWPATLVQPVGSPLSLECTVEGTSNPNLYWYRQAAGRGLQLLFYSVGIGQISSEVPQNLSASRPQDRQFILSSKKLLLSDSGFYLCAIKGQGGSYNSPLHFGNGTRLTVT.

This clone occurred a few times. The V and J genes are TRBV4-2 and TRBJ1-5; TRBD1 matches 7 bases. Germline V gives CDR1 LGHNA, CDR2 YNFKEQ. The CDR3 runs to 16 residues. Trimming at V came to 0 bases and at J to 0 bases, leaving 2 bases not matched to a gene. The CDR3 nucleotides read TGTGCCAGCAGCCAAGAGGGACAGTATAGCAATCAGCCCCAGCATTTT. Residues: CASSQEGQYSNQPQHF.

The V and J genes are TRBV5-1 and TRBJ1-4; D unclear. V lost 3 bases and J lost 4, with 13 bases in between. The CDR3 extends over 15 amino acids. Looked up from germline, CDR1 is SGHRS and CDR2 is YFSETQ. The CDR3 sequence: CASSWTPGLNEKLFF. The CDR3 DNA is TGCGCCAGCAGCTGGACTCCGGGCCTTAATGAAAAACTGTTTTTT.

The genes are TRBV18 and TRBJ2-1; the match to TRBD2 covers 16 bases. Germline loops: CDR1 KGHSH, CDR2 LQKENI. J lost 8 bases, V lost 1 base, and 2 bases had no gene match. CDR3 length equals 16 residues. The CDR3 here is CASSPQGLAGGYEQFF. In DNA form, the CDR3 reads TGTGCCAGCTCACCACAGGGACTAGCGGGAGGGTATGAGCAGTTCTTC.

This chain connects TRBV19 to TRBJ2-2; 10 nucleotides line up with TRBD2. CDR3 length: 17 amino acids. With V trimmed by 1 base and J by 6 bases, 8 bases remained unmatched. Germline lookup yields CDR1 LNHDA and CDR2 SQIVND (reference sequence). This CDR3 is CASSIGLLAGDAGELFF. The CDR3 coding sequence is TGTGCCAGTAGTATAGGACTTCTAGCGGGGGATGCCGGGGAGCTGTTTTTT.

The chain couples TRBV6-5 to TRBJ1-3, with a tentative D call TRBD1 (5 bases). The CDR3 is 15 amino acids. Germline V gives CDR1 MNHEY, CDR2 SVGAGI. V shed 2 bases and J shed 4 bases, with 12 bases lying between them. Here the CDR3 reads CASSYTAGLGNTIYF. The CDR3 DNA is TGTGCCAGCAGTTACACGGCAGGGCTAGGAAACACCATATATTTT.

The rearrangement joins TRBV7-3 to TRBJ2-3, with D uncertain. The CDR3 length is 14 residues. Germline V gene sequence: CDR1 SGHTA, CDR2 FQGTGA. Trimming cost V 2 bases and J 6 bases, with 12 bases left between them. The CDR3 sequence: CASSLEFFTDTQYF. The DNA of the CDR3 is TGTGCCAGCAGCTTAGAGTTCTTCACGGATACGCAGTATTTT.